Listed below are T cell receptor beta chains from one sample, sequenced in a study of spatial heterogeneity in lung cancer. A single record per CDR3 protein comes from TCRdb applying MiXCR to the 5' RACE reads. The profile shows over 90,000 distinct CDR3 sequences, roughly 10% of them singletons. Source: PBMCs, taken at surgery. Receptors originate from a male donor with early-stage non-small cell lung cancer. Each CDR3 is given with its conserved first and last residue. A D gene is named only where the DNA matches it firmly. Part of the rows lack a size; the others show once, few, many or a class for expanded clones.

v_call	clone_size	j_call	d_call	cdr3_nt	cdr3_aa
TRBV9	few	TRBJ1-1	-	TGTGCCAGCAGCGTAGAGGGGGGTAACACTGAAGCTTTCTTT	CASSVEGGNTEAFF
TRBV27	-	TRBJ1-1	TRBD1	TGTGCCAGCAGTACTGGGACAGCTTACACTGAAGCTTTCTTT	CASSTGTAYTEAFF
TRBV24-1	few	TRBJ2-3	-	TGTGCCACCAGCCCCAGGGAAGGGTACACAGATACGCAGTATTTT	CATSPREGYTDTQYF
TRBV15	-	TRBJ2-1	-	TGTGCCACCAGCTTGTCTTGGCCCCCTGAGCAGTTCTTC	CATSLSWPPEQFF
TRBV29-1	medium-sized	TRBJ1-3	TRBD1	TGCAGCGTTGAAGGGGAACAGGGGGCAAGTGGAAACACCATATATTTT	CSVEGEQGASGNTIYF
TRBV9	-	TRBJ2-1	-	TGTGCCAGCAGCGTCAGGCAGGACACCAATGAGCAGTTCTTC	CASSVRQDTNEQFF
TRBV29-1	few	TRBJ1-2	-	TGCAGCGTTGAGTTCTTGGGGAGGGGGTATGGCTACACCTTC	CSVEFLGRGYGYTF
TRBV5-1	many	TRBJ2-1	TRBD2	TGCGCCAGCAGGCCCCTAGCGGGAGCAAGTGAGCAGTTCTTC	CASRPLAGASEQFF
TRBV29-1	few	TRBJ2-1	-	TGCAGCGTCGACAGTTACAATGAGCAGTTCTTC	CSVDSYNEQFF
TRBV24-1	-	TRBJ2-3	TRBD2	TGTGCCACCAGTGATTCGCGGGGGGAATTCACAGATACGCAGTATTTT	CATSDSRGEFTDTQYF
TRBV12-3/TRBV12-4	few	TRBJ1-2	-	TGTGCCAGCAGTTTTGGGAAGAACTATGGCTACACCTTC	CASSFGKNYGYTF
TRBV3-1	-	TRBJ2-2	-	TGTGCCAGCAGCCGGGCGGCGACCGGGGAGCTGTTTTTT	CASSRAATGELFF
TRBV20-1	many	TRBJ2-5	-	TGCAGTGCTAGAGTAGTACCGGGAGAGACCCAGTACTTC	CSARVVPGETQYF
TRBV29-1	-	TRBJ2-7	TRBD1	TGCAGCGTTGGTACCGACAGGGGGCGAAACGAGCAGTACTTC	CSVGTDRGRNEQYF
TRBV3-1	-	TRBJ2-7	TRBD2	TGTGCCAGCAGCCAAGATTGGGCTAGCGGGGGAATTCAGTACTTC	CASSQDWASGGIQYF
TRBV20-1	-	TRBJ2-3	-	TGCAGTGCTAGGGGGGAGAGCACAGATACGCAGTATTTT	CSARGESTDTQYF